This T cell receptor (beta chain) was profiled in a study of blood T cells in healthy people across ages (dated by TCRdb to the mid-2010s). As for the study more broadly: In model experiments, roughly one uniquely barcoded TCR beta cDNA molecule per two T cells was captured by template switching. Using the same blood draw, the study looked at two additional independent replicas of 1 million unique cDNA reads for two donors, one aged 18 to 30 and the other aged 80 or older. To avoid experimental bias, donors of different ages were distributed randomly across sequencing lanes. Four age groups were formed from the donors: young (average about 16 years), middle-aged (around 37), aged (roughly 58) and long-lived (less than 85). Age-related changes in TCR beta repertoire diversity were measured in the study by deep sequencing normalized with unique cDNA molecular identifiers.

The library was prepared using 5' RACE. The sequencer was an Illumina HiSeq 2500. A second PCR of about 6 to 12 cycles was performed with a sample-barcoded 5' primer and a J-beta primer mix. A template-switch 5' adaptor carrying 12 random nucleotides introduced a unique molecular identifier onto each TCR beta cDNA molecule. Each sample yielded at least 3 million CDR3-containing paired-end reads. First-strand cDNA synthesis was performed from all RNA using the Mint cDNA synthesis kit, with priming by a TRBC-specific oligonucleotide. Following uracil-DNA glycosylase treatment, all cDNA underwent a first 18-cycle PCR with the universal primers M1SS and BC2_uni_R. As for how the authors treated the data: Each sample was normalized by randomly selecting 1 million high-quality reads, each carrying a distinct molecular identifier. Reads sharing molecular identifiers were discarded rather than binned into consensus sequences. CDR3 identification, clonotype clustering and error correction used MiTCR with a Q25 quality threshold and the strictest error-elimination algorithm. A nonparametric unseen species model with Euler transformation was used to estimate a lower bound on total TCR beta diversity. The raw public data were reprocessed by TCRdb itself: fastp quality trimming at Q25, MiXCR clonotype calling, in-frame beta chains only. CDR3 protein duplicates are merged, each entry listing the most common genes and DNA. V and J calls and clone size were set by TCRdb, not the authors. This sample lists fewer than 900,000 distinct CDR3 sequences; 43% were detected once. The ten largest clones capture about 20% of the sample.

A remark on this clonotype: Its antigen remains unidentified. Per-base qualities were not stored, and no clone one base away is much larger.

Donors were a few dozen systemically healthy Caucasian individuals from Russia aged roughly 6 to 90 years. Each donor gave 8 to 10 milliliters of peripheral blood, drawn into EDTA-treated Vacutainer tubes. PBMCs were isolated by Ficoll-Paque density-gradient centrifugation, with at least 6 million obtained per sample. Total RNA was extracted from PBMCs with Trizol reagent, with at least 5.5 micrograms obtained per sample. The percentages of naive CD45RAhigh/CD27high T cells were determined by flow cytometry on a PBMC aliquot from every donor. What the authors observed across the whole study: As age increased, observed TCR beta diversity per million T cells dropped in a roughly linear way, and a significant reduction was already evident by age around 41. Observed TCR beta diversity correlated strongly with the percentage of naive T cells measured by flow cytometry. Because profiling used bulk unsorted PBMCs, naive and antigen-experienced compartments could not be compared conclusively. Compared with the aged group, the long-lived group had more naive CD4+ T cells, fewer expanded clones and increased TCR diversity, a pattern suggesting age selection. The CMV infection status of donors was not known, potentially confounding age-related changes in expanded clonotypes. Estimates of total diversity based on one million sequenced T cells were regarded as lower bounds and as underestimates.

Per the germline V gene (reference sequence), MNHNY is the CDR1 and SVGAGI is the CDR2. V ends up 6 bases short and J 6 bases short, with an unmatched junction base count of 8. The CDR3 goes from the cysteine to the phenylalanine over 15 residues. Here the CDR3 DNA is all that survives: 45 bases in frame from base 1. The sample taken for sequencing was blood. The rearranged segments are TRBV6-6 and TRBJ2-1, with 10 middle bases fitting TRBD2. The sequence came from a woman aged 55-69 years in good health. The sequenced DNA is TGTGCCAGCAGAACTAGCGGGGAGGCAATCAATGAGCAGTTCTTC. It specifies CASRTSGEAINEQFF.